These T cell receptor beta chains were read from a single sample in a study of CD8 T cells in Susac syndrome. MiXCR, run by TCRdb on the immunoSEQ multiplex PCR reads, gives a single entry per CDR3 protein. The sample holds about 130,000 distinct CDR3 sequences; 85% to 95% are singletons and the top ten take about 0.18%. Sequencing was carried out using CD8+ T cells from PBMCs. The origin of the receptors is a human donor with Susac syndrome. The CDR3 runs from the conserved cysteine through the conserved F or W. The D gene is left open where the match is weak. Size is stated for part of the rows, as once, few or many counts, or as a class when the clone is expanded.

J gene: TRBJ2-5; D gene: TRBD2; clone size: once; V gene: TRBV27; CDR3 DNA: TGTGCCAGCTCCCCCTCGGGACTAGCGGGAGGAGAGACCCAGTACTTC; CDR3 protein: CASSPSGLAGGETQYF
J gene: TRBJ2-7; D gene: .; clone size: .; V gene: TRBV7-6; CDR3 DNA: TGTGCCAGCAGCCAAGACAGGGAGCAGTACTTC; CDR3 protein: CASSQDREQYF
J gene: TRBJ2-1; D gene: TRBD2; clone size: .; V gene: TRBV5-6; CDR3 DNA: TGTGCCAGCAGCCTTAGCGGGAGAACCTACAATGAGCAGTTCTTC; CDR3 protein: CASSLSGRTYNEQFF
J gene: TRBJ1-4; D gene: .; clone size: once; V gene: TRBV15; CDR3 DNA: TGTGCCACCAGCAGAGATGTGACAGAGAATGAAAAACTGTTTTTT; CDR3 protein: CATSRDVTENEKLFF
J gene: TRBJ2-1; D gene: .; clone size: .; V gene: TRBV6-5; CDR3 DNA: TGTGCCAGCAGTTACTTAGGGGACGCCAGCTCCTACAATGAGCAGTTCTTC; CDR3 protein: CASSYLGDASSYNEQFF
J gene: TRBJ2-7; D gene: .; clone size: once; V gene: TRBV4-1; CDR3 DNA: TGCGCCAGCAGCCTAGAGATCTTTTCCTACGAGCAGTACTTC; CDR3 protein: CASSLEIFSYEQYF
J gene: TRBJ2-1; D gene: .; clone size: .; V gene: TRBV2; CDR3 DNA: TGTGCCAGCAGTCGTCCCCCCAGGGTAAGGATAGTAAATGAGCAGTTCTTC; CDR3 protein: CASSRPPRVRIVNEQFF
J gene: TRBJ1-4; D gene: .; clone size: .; V gene: TRBV6-5; CDR3 DNA: TGTGCCGCAGCTGGGGGGCCTAATGAAAAACTGTTTTTT; CDR3 protein: CAAAGGPNEKLFF
J gene: TRBJ2-1; D gene: .; clone size: .; V gene: TRBV9; CDR3 DNA: TGTGCCAGCAGCGTGGGTAAGGAGGACCATGAGCAGTTCTTC; CDR3 protein: CASSVGKEDHEQFF
J gene: TRBJ1-4; D gene: .; clone size: .; V gene: TRBV27; CDR3 DNA: TGTGCCAGCAGGAGACCGGGGGAAAAACTGTTTTTT; CDR3 protein: CASRRPGEKLFF
J gene: TRBJ2-5; D gene: TRBD2; clone size: .; V gene: TRBV27; CDR3 DNA: TGTGCCAGTGGGGGGGAGGCCCAGTACTTC; CDR3 protein: CASGGEAQYF
J gene: TRBJ2-1; D gene: .; clone size: .; V gene: TRBV30; CDR3 DNA: TGTGCCTGGACTTGGGACACCTACAATGAGCAGTTCTTC; CDR3 protein: CAWTWDTYNEQFF
J gene: TRBJ1-2; D gene: .; clone size: .; V gene: TRBV10-3; CDR3 DNA: TGTGCCATCAGTGAGTCGAGGAGGGATTGGAACTATGGCTACACCTTC; CDR3 protein: CAISESRRDWNYGYTF
J gene: TRBJ2-2; D gene: TRBD1; clone size: .; V gene: TRBV4-1; CDR3 DNA: TGCGCCGCCCAGGGGGCACTTACCGGGGAGCTGTTTTTT; CDR3 protein: CAAQGALTGELFF
J gene: TRBJ2-1; D gene: .; clone size: .; V gene: TRBV6-1; CDR3 DNA: TGTGCCAGCAGTGAACCGTCTGGGTACAATGAGCAGTTCTTC; CDR3 protein: CASSEPSGYNEQFF
J gene: TRBJ1-4; D gene: TRBD1; clone size: .; V gene: TRBV27; CDR3 DNA: TGTGCCAGCAGTTCGGCCGGGACAGTCGCCGAAAAACTGTTTTTT; CDR3 protein: CASSSAGTVAEKLFF
J gene: TRBJ2-7; D gene: .; clone size: .; V gene: TRBV30; CDR3 DNA: TGTGCCTGGAGTGCCCGTTGGACCGGGAACTCCTACGAGCAGTACTTC; CDR3 protein: CAWSARWTGNSYEQYF
J gene: TRBJ1-1; D gene: .; clone size: .; V gene: TRBV5-1; CDR3 DNA: TGCGCCAGCAGCATCACTCCCGGGGGGACTGAAGCTTTCTTT; CDR3 protein: CASSITPGGTEAFF
J gene: TRBJ2-1; D gene: .; clone size: .; V gene: TRBV12-3/TRBV12-4; CDR3 DNA: TGTGCCAGCTTAACAGGGAGGGTGGATGAGCAGTTCTTC; CDR3 protein: CASLTGRVDEQFF
J gene: TRBJ1-1; D gene: .; clone size: .; V gene: TRBV19; CDR3 DNA: TGTGCCAGTAGTATGGGCCTTGGTCGAACGGGGACTGAAGCTTTCTTT; CDR3 protein: CASSMGLGRTGTEAFF
J gene: TRBJ2-1; D gene: TRBD2; clone size: .; V gene: TRBV6-2/TRBV6-3; CDR3 DNA: TGTGCCAGCAGCCTCCCCGGACTAGTGGCGCATCATGAGCAGTTCTTC; CDR3 protein: CASSLPGLVAHHEQFF
J gene: TRBJ2-7; D gene: .; clone size: .; V gene: TRBV29-1; CDR3 DNA: TGCAGCGTTGAAATACGGGACGGGGGAGCCTACGAGCAGTACTTC; CDR3 protein: CSVEIRDGGAYEQYF
J gene: TRBJ2-1; D gene: .; clone size: .; V gene: TRBV15; CDR3 DNA: TGTGCCACCAGCTGGACCTCTGAGCAGTTCTTC; CDR3 protein: CATSWTSEQFF
J gene: TRBJ2-2; D gene: TRBD1; clone size: .; V gene: TRBV7-9; CDR3 DNA: TGTGCCAGTGTGGGACAGGGTTACACCGGGGAGCTGTTTTTT; CDR3 protein: CASVGQGYTGELFF
J gene: TRBJ2-7; D gene: TRBD2; clone size: .; V gene: TRBV20-1; CDR3 DNA: TGCAGTGCACAGCTAGCGGACTCAAACTCCTACGAGCAGTACTTC; CDR3 protein: CSAQLADSNSYEQYF
J gene: TRBJ2-1; D gene: .; clone size: .; V gene: TRBV5-4; CDR3 DNA: TGTGCCAGCAGCTTGGCTTATAGGGGTCTTACGGATGAGCAGTTCTTC; CDR3 protein: CASSLAYRGLTDEQFF
J gene: TRBJ2-1; D gene: .; clone size: .; V gene: TRBV7-9; CDR3 DNA: TGTGCCAGCAGCCCTACGACAGGGACGGGGGTCGGTGAGCAGTTCTTC; CDR3 protein: CASSPTTGTGVGEQFF
J gene: TRBJ1-2; D gene: .; clone size: .; V gene: TRBV14; CDR3 DNA: TGTGCCAGCAGCCTGGGGAACTATGGCTACACCTTC; CDR3 protein: CASSLGNYGYTF
J gene: TRBJ1-5; D gene: .; clone size: .; V gene: TRBV12-5; CDR3 DNA: TGTGCTAGTGGTTTGACGATGACAGGCCTTAGCAATCAGCCCCAGCATTTT; CDR3 protein: CASGLTMTGLSNQPQHF
J gene: TRBJ2-7; D gene: .; clone size: .; V gene: TRBV27; CDR3 DNA: TGTGCCAGCAGTTTATTCCTGACGGACAGACGCTACGAGCAGTACTTC; CDR3 protein: CASSLFLTDRRYEQYF
J gene: TRBJ2-1; D gene: TRBD2; clone size: .; V gene: TRBV12-3/TRBV12-4; CDR3 DNA: TGTGCCAGCAGCCTAGCGGTTACCTACAATGAGCAGTTCTTC; CDR3 protein: CASSLAVTYNEQFF
J gene: TRBJ2-2; D gene: .; clone size: .; V gene: TRBV27; CDR3 DNA: TGTGCCAGCAGTTTCTCCGGGACTTCCGGGGAGCTGTTTTTT; CDR3 protein: CASSFSGTSGELFF
J gene: TRBJ2-7; D gene: TRBD1; clone size: .; V gene: TRBV29-1; CDR3 DNA: TGCAGCGTGGAAACAGGGGTTCATGGTTACGAGCAGTACTTC; CDR3 protein: CSVETGVHGYEQYF
J gene: TRBJ2-7; D gene: TRBD2; clone size: .; V gene: TRBV6-5; CDR3 DNA: TGTGCCAGCAGTCGGACTAGCACTCTCCTCGAGCAGTACTTC; CDR3 protein: CASSRTSTLLEQYF
J gene: TRBJ2-3; D gene: .; clone size: .; V gene: TRBV11-2; CDR3 DNA: TGTGCCAGCCCGCCCGATGGGGTGAGCACAGATACGCAGTATTTT; CDR3 protein: CASPPDGVSTDTQYF
J gene: TRBJ2-1; D gene: TRBD2; clone size: .; V gene: TRBV30; CDR3 DNA: TGTGCCTGGAGTAAGGGACTAGCGGGAGCCTCTCTCCCTGAGCAGTTCTTC; CDR3 protein: CAWSKGLAGASLPEQFF
J gene: TRBJ1-1; D gene: .; clone size: .; V gene: TRBV27; CDR3 DNA: TGTGCCAGCAGTTTATCGGGCGAAGAAGCTTTCTTT; CDR3 protein: CASSLSGEEAFF
J gene: TRBJ1-5; D gene: TRBD1; clone size: .; V gene: TRBV13; CDR3 DNA: TGTGCCAGCAGTCAAGGGGACAGGGGACAAAAGGGCAATCAGCCCCAGCATTTT; CDR3 protein: CASSQGDRGQKGNQPQHF
J gene: TRBJ2-1; D gene: .; clone size: .; V gene: TRBV19; CDR3 DNA: TGTGCCACCAGAGGGACACCTCGGTCCTACAATGAGCAGTTCTTC; CDR3 protein: CATRGTPRSYNEQFF